Each of the 24 T cell receptor beta chains below was sequenced from the same sample in a study of OX40 agonist ivuxolimab in advanced cancers. Libraries were prepared by immunoSEQ multiplex PCR; TCRdb keeps only in-frame clonotypes and omits some of them. The sample yields about 83,000 clones, 84% seen once. The sequenced sample was CD4+ or CD8+ T cells sorted from blood, obtained in a trial of the OX40 agonist ivuxolimab. The origin of the receptors is an adult with an advanced solid tumor such as melanoma, head and neck, liver or kidney cancer.

This chain joins TRBV27 and TRBJ2-7; D is possibly TRBD1 (7 bases). Germline-derived CDR1 and CDR2 are MNHEY and SMNVEV (reference sequence). Trimming removed 4 bases at V and 2 bases at J, with 18 bases between. The CDR3 length is 16 residues. The CDR3 is CASSSRTGGSPYEQYF. CDR3 in DNA: TGTGCCAGCAGTTCGCGGACAGGAGGGAGTCCCTACGAGCAGTACTTC.

This chain links TRBV7-3 with TRBJ2-7; 8 nucleotides line up with TRBD2. The CDR3 contains 14 residues. With 3 bases clipped from V and 6 bases from J, the junction kept 7 bases outside the gene matches. Per germline, CDR1 SGHTA and CDR2 FQGTGA. This CDR3 is CASSLGGGPSEQYF. In DNA, the CDR3 is TGTGCCAGCAGCTTGGGCGGGGGGCCTAGCGAGCAGTACTTC.

The chain uses TRBV4-1 and TRBJ2-2; no reliable D call. Germline assignment: CDR1 MGHRA and CDR2 YSYEKL. The CDR3 contains 16 residues. V lost 3 bases, J lost 6 bases, and 17 bases lay in between. DNA of the CDR3: TGCGCCAGCAGCCAGGCTAGGTTAGGAGCGCCCGGGGAGCTGTTTTTT. It yields the protein CASSQARLGAPGELFF.

This chain joins TRBV9 and TRBJ1-6; D gene uncertain. This CDR3 is 15 amino acids long. V lost 0 bases, J lost 8 bases, and 12 bases lay in between. Germline V lookup: CDR1 SGDLS, CDR2 YYNGEE. CDR3 amino acids: CASSVEGSPYSPLHF. In nucleotides, the CDR3 is TGTGCCAGCAGCGTAGAGGGCAGCCCCTATTCACCCCTCCACTTT.

This clone was detected only a few times. This chain connects TRBV6-5 to TRBJ1-1, with D perhaps TRBD1 (5 bases). The germline CDR1 and CDR2 sequences are MNHEY and SVGAGI. V lost 2 bases, J lost 0 bases, and 13 bases lay in between. The length of the CDR3 is 16 residues. The CDR3 DNA is TGTGCCAGCAGTTACGAGACAGTTAGCATGAACACTGAAGCTTTCTTT. Protein sequence: CASSYETVSMNTEAFF.

V gene TRBV11-3 combines with J gene TRBJ2-7, with D hard to call. CDR3 size: 13 residues. CDR1 and CDR2 from the germline V gene are SGHNT and YENEEA. V was trimmed by 0 bases and J by 4 bases, leaving 7 bases between them. The CDR3 DNA reads as TGTGCCAGCAGCTTAGATAGTGGTTACGAGCAGTACTTC. Its translation is CASSLDSGYEQYF.

The V and J genes are TRBV19 and TRBJ2-7, with TRBD2 identical over 7 bases. In germline, CDR1 is LNHDA, CDR2 SQIVND (reference sequence). There are 15 residues in the CDR3. Unmatched junction bases numbered 12, after V lost 6 bases and J lost 4 bases. The CDR3, as DNA: TGTGCCAGTAGGCTTCAAACAAGCGGGGAATACGAGCAGTACTTC. Translation gives CASRLQTSGEYEQYF. The variable domain in full, with the rest retrieved from reference TRBV19 and TRBJ2-7, is DGGITQSPKYLFRKEGQNVTLSCEQNLNHDAMYWYRQDPGQGLRLIYYSQIVNDFQKGDIAEGYSVSREKKESFPLTVTSAQKNPTAFYLCASRLQTSGEYEQYFGPGTRLTVT.

This rearrangement joins TRBV5-1 to TRBJ1-1, with 7 nucleotides matching TRBD1. Germline trimming cut 0 bases from V and 2 bases from J; bases unmatched to any gene: 4. Germline V gene lookup returns CDR1 SGHRS and CDR2 YFSETQ. This CDR3 spans 15 amino acids. The CDR3 region is CASSLGGTENTEAFF. The CDR3 DNA follows: TGCGCCAGCAGCTTGGGGGGGACAGAAAACACTGAAGCTTTCTTT.

This sequence joins TRBV15 and TRBJ2-5; possible D gene TRBD1, 6 bases. CDR1 LNHNV and CDR2 YYDKDF come from the germline V gene (reference sequence). V lost 0 bases and J lost 9, with 14 bases in between. The CDR3 is made up of 14 amino acids. This CDR3 is CATSRDPGAAAQYF. The DNA for the CDR3 is TGTGCCACCAGCAGAGATCCAGGGGCAGCGGCCCAGTACTTC.

The CDR3 DNA sequence: TGCAGTGCAATGAAAGAGAAGATGTTTTTT. It codes for CSAMKEKMFF. This chain uses TRBV20-1 with TRBJ1-4, with D uncertain. This CDR3 region has 10 residues. Germline V gene data show CDR1 as DFQATT and CDR2 as SNEGSKA (reference sequence). V was pared by 6 bases and J by 15 bases, with 14 bases between.

The chain links TRBV30 to TRBJ1-4; no definite D call. This CDR3 has 16 amino acids. CDR1 is GTSNPN and CDR2 is SVGIG in the germline V gene (reference sequence). Between the trimmed V and J ends, which lost 3 bases and 3 bases, there was a span of 17 bases. The CDR3 region has the DNA TGTGCCTGGAGCCTCGTAGGGCCTCGTCCTAATGAAAAACTGTTTTTT. Translation: CAWSLVGPRPNEKLFF.

The chain employs TRBV7-9 and TRBJ1-2; possibly TRBD1 for D (5 bases). The ends were cut back, 5 bases at V and 8 bases at J, with 15 bases in the middle. This CDR3 is built from 13 residues. Germline V lookup: CDR1 SEHNR, CDR2 FQNEAQ (reference sequence). The CDR3 sequence is CASSAASGSGYTF. The CDR3 DNA is TGTGCCAGCAGCGCCGCCTCAGGGTCGGGCTACACCTTC.

The chain employs TRBV28 and TRBJ1-2; 9 bases line up with TRBD1. This CDR3 comprises 15 residues. CDR1 is MDHEN and CDR2 is SYDVKM in the germline V gene. V lost 5 bases and J lost 2; bases outside the gene matches: 6. CDR3 sequence reads: CASSAHRGRNYGYTF. The CDR3 DNA reads as TGTGCCAGCAGTGCCCACAGGGGGCGGAACTATGGCTACACCTTC.

This chain connects TRBV30 to TRBJ2-2; 7 nucleotides agree with TRBD1. The CDR3 consists of 15 residues. CDR1 and CDR2 from the germline V gene are GTSNPN and SVGIG (reference sequence). Unmatched junction bases numbered 14, after V lost 7 bases and J lost 6 bases. The CDR3 region has the DNA TGTGCCTTACCCCACAGGGGCCAACCCTCCGGGGAGCTGTTTTTT. Its translation: CALPHRGQPSGELFF. The entire variable domain, with the rest obtained from reference TRBV30 and TRBJ2-2, is as follows: SQTIHQWPATLVQPVGSPLSLECTVEGTSNPNLYWYRQAAGRGLQLLFYSVGIGQISSEVPQNLSASRPQDRQFILSSKKLLLSDSGFYLCALPHRGQPSGELFFGEGSRLTVL.

The chain joins TRBV19 to TRBJ1-1; D possibly corresponds to TRBD1 (6 bases). The V and J ends lost 0 bases and 5 bases respectively, with 16 bases between them. Germline CDR1 and CDR2: LNHDA and SQIVND (reference sequence). The CDR3 sequence is 16 residues long. CDR3 sequence: CASSIDSPPGETEAFF. Written as DNA, the CDR3 is TGTGCCAGTAGTATAGACTCTCCACCAGGGGAGACTGAAGCTTTCTTT.

This clone was counted a few times. The gene calls are TRBV6-5 and TRBJ1-6, with D possibly matching TRBD1 (5 bases). Germline CDR1 reads MNHEY; CDR2 reads SVGAGI. The CDR3 is 15 residues long. V lost 0 bases and J 10 bases, leaving 13 bases between the germline ends. CDR3 DNA sequence: TGTGCCAGCAGTTACTCCGGGACGGAGGACTCACCCCTCCACTTT. As protein: CASSYSGTEDSPLHF.

The V gene is TRBV30, the J gene TRBJ1-1, with TRBD1 matching 8 bases. The CDR3 covers 17 residues. Germline V lookup: CDR1 GTSNPN, CDR2 SVGIG (reference sequence). V was pared by 8 bases and J by 1 base, with 18 bases of the junction left unmatched. CDR3 DNA: TGTGCCGGAAACCCGGCCGGGGCAGGGGGCAAGAACACTGAAGCTTTCTTT. The encoded protein is CAGNPAGAGGKNTEAFF.

The V call is TRBV2, the J call TRBJ1-4, with unresolved D. CDR1 and CDR2 (germline): SNHLY, FYNNEI. The CDR3 has 16 residues. V was pared by 3 bases and J by 8 bases, with 19 bases between. The CDR3 reads CASSEGMYIDNEKLFF. The CDR3 DNA follows: TGTGCCAGCAGTGAGGGGATGTATATAGACAACGAAAAACTGTTTTTT. Full variable domain (rest looked up from reference TRBV2 and TRBJ1-4): EPEVTQTPSHQVTQMGQEVILRCVPISNHLYFYWYRQILGQKVEFLVSFYNNEISEKSEIFDDQFSVERPDGSNFTLKIRSTKLEDSAMYFCASSEGMYIDNEKLFFGSGTQLSVL.

The rearrangement joins TRBV7-2 to TRBJ2-7; D possibly corresponds to TRBD1 (6 bases). Germline V gene lookup returns CDR1 SGHTA and CDR2 FQGNSA. The CDR3 has 14 residues. V lost 4 bases and J lost 2, with 12 bases in between. The CDR3 DNA is TGTGCCAGCAGCTCGGGACATCAGACCTACGAGCAGTACTTC. Its protein product is CASSSGHQTYEQYF. The variable domain in full, completed from reference TRBV7-2 and TRBJ2-7, reads GAGVSQSPSNKVTEKGKDVELRCDPISGHTALYWYRQSLGQGLEFLIYFQGNSAPDKSGLPSDRFSAERTGGSVSTLTIQRTQQEDSAVYLCASSSGHQTYEQYFGPGTRLTVT.

V is TRBV2 and J is TRBJ2-5, with D hard to call. CDR3 size: 11 residues. CDR1 is SNHLY, CDR2 FYNNEI, per germline. Trimming cost V 6 bases and J 5 bases, with 7 bases left between them. DNA of the CDR3: TGTGCCAGCAGGAAGGAGGAGACCCAGTACTTC. Translating it yields CASRKEETQYF.

The rearrangement joins TRBV19 to TRBJ1-6, with D possibly being TRBD1 (6 bases). This CDR3 spans 15 amino acids. Germline CDR1 and CDR2: LNHDA and SQIVND (reference sequence). V was pared by 5 bases and J by 7 bases, with 15 bases between. CDR3 sequence: CASSSRRGENSPLHF. CDR3 nucleotide sequence: TGTGCCAGTAGTTCCCGCAGGGGAGAAAATTCACCCCTCCACTTT. The entire variable domain, with the rest obtained from reference TRBV19 and TRBJ1-6, is as follows: DGGITQSPKYLFRKEGQNVTLSCEQNLNHDAMYWYRQDPGQGLRLIYYSQIVNDFQKGDIAEGYSVSREKKESFPLTVTSAQKNPTAFYLCASSSRRGENSPLHFGNGTRLTVT.

This chain joins TRBV28 and TRBJ1-2; D unresolved. V dropped 2 bases and J dropped 0 bases, with 7 bases sitting between them. CDR1 and CDR2 (germline): MDHEN, SYDVKM. There are 14 residues in the CDR3. Here the CDR3 reads CASSLVGANYGYTF. CDR3 coding DNA: TGTGCCAGCAGTTTAGTCGGGGCTAACTATGGCTACACCTTC.

This chain uses TRBV15 with TRBJ2-5, with 8 bases aligning to TRBD1. The junction had 25 bases not matched to a gene; V was cut back by 0 bases and J by 4 bases. Per the germline V gene, CDR1 is LNHNV and CDR2 is YYDKDF (reference sequence). CDR3 length equals 22 residues. CDR3 in amino acids: CATSRDPTPFRGPRVGAETQYF. The CDR3 DNA reads TGTGCCACCAGCAGAGATCCCACCCCCTTCAGGGGGCCCCGGGTCGGGGCAGAGACCCAGTACTTC.

This chain connects TRBV19 to TRBJ1-6; D unclear. Germline CDR1 LNHDA, CDR2 SQIVND (reference sequence). The V gene lost 5 bases and the J gene lost 3 bases, with 5 bases spanning the gap. This CDR3 is 13 amino acids long. CDR3 in DNA: TGTGCCAGTAGTGCCATCTATAATTCACCCCTCCACTTT. It codes for CASSAIYNSPLHF.